The 13 T cell receptor beta chains reported below all come from one sample, sequenced in a study of blood T cell repertoires in COVID-19. Using immunoSEQ multiplex PCR, the repertoire was profiled, and TCRdb retains in-frame clones only, with some absent. The sample shows about 240,000 clones, approximately 85% of them seen only once. The sample comprised peripheral blood. Receptor source: an older woman with active or convalescent COVID-19.

This clone was seen a few times. This sequence joins TRBV6-4 and TRBJ1-2; TRBD1 aligns across 7 bases. The CDR3 extends over 13 amino acids. Germline loops: CDR1 MRHNA, CDR2 SNTAGT. The trim removed 5 bases at V and 2 bases at J, leaving 2 bases unmatched. The CDR3 DNA reads TGTGCCAGCAGTCTACAGGGGAACTATGGCTACACCTTC. Amino acids: CASSLQGNYGYTF.

This sequence joins TRBV12-3 or TRBV12-4 and TRBJ2-7; TRBD1 matches at 9 bases. The V gene end was trimmed by 6 bases and the J gene end by 3 bases; junction bases not matched to a gene: 0. The CDR3 runs 12 residues. CDR3 sequence: CASRGQGYEQYF. DNA of the CDR3: TGTGCCAGCAGGGGACAGGGCTACGAGCAGTACTTC.

The chain is built from TRBV4-1 and TRBJ1-1; a possible D gene is TRBD1 (6 bases). Trimming pared 1 base from V and 0 bases from J, leaving 18 bases between. Germline V gene sequence: CDR1 MGHRA, CDR2 YSYEKL. The CDR3 is 18 residues long. CDR3: CASSQALGTTNLNTEAFF. The DNA for the CDR3 is TGCGCCAGCAGCCAAGCCTTAGGGACAACCAACCTGAACACTGAAGCTTTCTTT.

J is TRBJ1-4 and V is TRBV6-6; TRBD1 agrees at 7 bases. The CDR3 covers 15 residues. The V segment lost 2 bases and the J segment 4 bases; nucleotides outside the gene matches: 4. Germline V gene lookup returns CDR1 MNHNY and CDR2 SVGAGI (reference sequence). As DNA, the CDR3 is TGTGCCAGCAGTTACAGGGGGCAGGATAATGAAAAACTGTTTTTT. It translates to CASSYRGQDNEKLFF.

The rearrangement joins TRBV3-1 (or the pseudogene TRBV3-2) to TRBJ2-6; 10 bases map to TRBD2. Germline-derived CDR1 and CDR2 are LGHDT and YNNKEL (reference sequence). V lost 4 bases to trimming and J lost 4 bases; unmatched junction nucleotides: 10. The CDR3 has 18 residues. CDR3 sequence reads: CASSPRLAGSSGANVLTF. The CDR3 region has the DNA TGTGCCAGCAGCCCTCGACTAGCGGGCTCGAGCGGGGCCAACGTCCTGACTTTC.

The chain couples TRBV3-1 (or the pseudogene TRBV3-2) to TRBJ1-6; possibly TRBD1 for D (6 bases). The ends were cut back, 4 bases at V and 9 bases at J, with 13 bases in the middle. CDR1 is LGHDT and CDR2 is YNNKEL in the germline V gene (reference sequence). The length of the CDR3 is 14 residues. CDR3 bases: TGTGCCAGCAGCCGGGAAGGGGGGGGTTCACCCCTCCACTTT. Protein: CASSREGGGSPLHF.

The chain is built from TRBV7-9 and TRBJ2-6; weak D call: TRBD2 (5 bases). Trimming took off 11 bases at V and 0 bases at J, with 23 bases between the two ends. Germline-derived CDR1 and CDR2 are SEHNR and FQNEAQ (reference sequence). The CDR3 loop spans 18 amino acids. The CDR3 loop is CAWESVLTLSSGANVLTF. The CDR3 DNA is TGTGCCTGGGAGAGTGTCCTGACTCTAAGCTCTGGGGCCAACGTCCTGACTTTC.

This chain links TRBV6-5 with TRBJ1-1; D gene uncertain. The CDR3 consists of 13 residues. CDR1 is MNHEY and CDR2 is SVGAGI in the germline V gene. Trimming removed 1 base from V and 10 bases from J, with 13 bases in between. The CDR3 DNA sequence: TGTGCCAGCAGTTACTTATTTACAGAGGGAGCTTTCTTT. It is translated as CASSYLFTEGAFF.

The chain's CDR3 is CASSPRLAGGTGETQYF. In DNA form, the CDR3 reads TGCGCCAGCAGCCCAAGACTAGCGGGGGGCACTGGGGAGACCCAGTACTTC. The chain carries TRBV5-1 and TRBJ2-5; 13 nucleotides line up with TRBD2. Germline CDR1 SGHRS, CDR2 YFSETQ. Losses at the gene ends were 4 bases for V and 5 bases for J; bases not matched to a gene: 11. This CDR3 has 17 residues.

The chain is built from TRBV29-1 and TRBJ2-1; 11 bases are a match to TRBD2. Losses at the gene ends were 6 bases for V and 6 bases for J; bases not matched to a gene: 16. The CDR3 consists of 17 residues. Germline loops: CDR1 SQVTM, CDR2 ANQGSEA. CDR3 in amino acids: CSVGQGIAGGPFNEQFF. The CDR3 DNA reads as TGCAGCGTAGGACAGGGAATAGCGGGGGGGCCGTTCAATGAGCAGTTCTTC.

This clone was found a few times. The J gene is TRBJ2-5, the V gene TRBV28; 9 nucleotides match TRBD1. Germline trimming cut 7 bases from V and 4 bases from J; bases unmatched to any gene: 7. Germline CDR1 and CDR2: MDHEN and SYDVKM. The CDR3 extends over 14 amino acids. The CDR3 protein is CASTPYRGRETQYF. For the CDR3, the DNA is TGTGCCAGCACCCCGTACAGGGGGCGAGAGACCCAGTACTTC.

This chain joins TRBV6-5 and TRBJ1-6; D gene ambiguous. Trimming took 2 bases from V and 10 from J, leaving 12 bases between them. The CDR3 has 14 residues. Germline V gene sequence: CDR1 MNHEY, CDR2 SVGAGI. In nucleotides, the CDR3 is TGTGCCAGCAGTTACGACAACCGGAAATCACCCCTCCACTTT. It is translated as CASSYDNRKSPLHF.

V gene TRBV21-1 combines with J gene TRBJ2-7; the tabulated D call, TRBD1, remains unverified against the DNA. TRBV21-1 is recorded as a pseudogene. The CDR3 length is 17 residues. DNA for the CDR3: TGTGCCAGCAGCAGTCGATCCCGGGACAGTCACTCCTACGAGCAGTACTTC. This codes for CASSSRSRDSHSYEQYF.